What follows are 29 T cell receptor beta chains derived from one specimen sequenced in a study of identical twins. TCRdb redid the calling of the 5' RACE reads with MiXCR, one entry per CDR3 protein. The table lists some 690,000 distinct CDR3 sequences, 21% of them singletons. These records were also assigned to another study, of T cells expressing NK-cell markers.

The sample consisted of PBMCs. All receptors derive from a woman between 18 and 29 years old in good health.

Points on this clonotype: Its ends do not fully match the called genes, so a read error is possible. This sequence joins TRBV20-1 and TRBJ2-5; TRBD2 agrees at 8 bases. In germline, CDR1 is DFQATT, CDR2 SNEGSKA (reference sequence). This CDR3 region has 8 residues. The DNA for the CDR3 is TGCAGTTGGGGACTAGGCCTCTTC. Amino acids: CSWGLGLF.

In its sample, this clonotype was seen a few times. This rearrangement joins TRBV6-7 to TRBJ2-2, with TRBD2 matching over 7 bases. TRBV6-7 is recorded as an ORF, its role being uncertain. This CDR3 has 16 amino acids. V lost 4 bases and J lost 2; bases outside the gene matches: 7. The CDR3 DNA follows: TGTGCCAGCAGTTTCGGGCTAGCGGAAAACACCGGGGAGCTGTTTTTT. The encoded protein is CASSFGLAENTGELFF.

As DNA, the CDR3 is TGCGCCAGCAGCTTGGTAGGGGAGGGCCGCGATGAGCAGTTCTTC. Translating gives CASSLVGEGRDEQFF. The chain combines TRBV5-1 with TRBJ2-1; TRBD2 matches at 7 bases. CDR1 is SGHRS, CDR2 YFSETQ, per germline. Germline trimming cut 0 bases from V and 8 bases from J; bases unmatched to any gene: 8. This CDR3 has 15 residues.

Many counts were recorded for this clonotype. The V call is TRBV20-1, the J call TRBJ2-5; TRBD2 aligns across 10 bases. V was pared by 2 bases and J by 4 bases, with 7 bases of the junction left unmatched. The CDR3 has 15 amino acids. CDR1 DFQATT and CDR2 SNEGSKA come from the germline V gene (reference sequence). CDR3 sequence (DNA): TGCAGTGCTAGAATAATTGGACTAGCGGCAGAGACCCAGTACTTC. Translated, it gives CSARIIGLAAETQYF.

The chain joins TRBV27 to TRBJ2-2; 13 bases match TRBD2. Germline CDR1 MNHEY, CDR2 SMNVEV (reference sequence). The CDR3 length is 16 residues. V gave up 5 bases and J gave up 5 bases; unmatched junction bases: 5. The CDR3, as DNA: TGTGCCAGCAGTCACGGACTAGCGGGAGAAACCGGGGAGCTGTTTTTT. Translation gives CASSHGLAGETGELFF.

Only a few counts were recorded for this clonotype. This sequence joins TRBV6-1 and TRBJ2-1, with 10 bases lining up with TRBD2. This CDR3 spans 16 amino acids. V lost 5 bases and J lost 0; bases outside the gene matches: 4. Germline CDR1 is MNHNS and CDR2 is SASEGT. In nucleotides, the CDR3 is TGTGCCAGCAGTCCCACTAGCGGGGACTCCTACAATGAGCAGTTCTTC. As protein: CASSPTSGDSYNEQFF.

Ten or more counts support this clonotype. In this CDR3 the conserved last residue, phenylalanine or tryptophan, is missing, so a read error is likely. The DNA is omitted, as the CDR3 cannot be located on it reliably, and the CDR3 follows TCRdb's listing. The gene calls are TRBV25-1 and TRBJ1-6; TRBD1, the table's D call, was not compared with the DNA. A total of 10 residues make up the CDR3, ends included. Germline lookup yields CDR1 MGHDK and CDR2 SYGVNS. The CDR3 reads CASSEVPIVV.

There are many counts of this clonotype. The rearrangement links TRBV5-1 to TRBJ2-1, with D hard to call. V dropped 3 bases and J dropped 11 bases, with 15 bases sitting between them. CDR3 length: 13 amino acids. The germline V gene encodes CDR1 SGHRS and CDR2 YFSETQ. The CDR3: CASSSREASKQFF. CDR3 nucleotide sequence: TGCGCCAGCAGCTCCCGTGAGGCTTCTAAGCAGTTCTTC. Based on the CDR3 plus reference TRBV5-1 and TRBJ2-1, the full variable domain is KAGVTQTPRYLIKTRGQQVTLSCSPISGHRSVSWYQQTPGQGLQFLFEYFSETQRNKGNFPGRFSGRQFSNSRSEMNVSTLELGDSALYLCASSSREASKQFFGPGTRLTVL.

Only a few counts were recorded for this clonotype. The chain uses TRBV5-4 and TRBJ2-2; tentative D call: TRBD2 (5 bases). V lost 5 bases to trimming and J lost 6 bases, with 14 bases between them. Per the germline V gene, CDR1 is SGHNT and CDR2 is YYREEE (reference sequence). The CDR3 is 14 amino acids. CDR3 nucleotide sequence: TGTGCCAGCAGGACGACGGGGAGAGCCGGGGAGCTGTTTTTT. Residues: CASRTTGRAGELFF.

The chain uses TRBV29-1 and TRBJ2-7; D gene unclear. The CDR3 is made up of 12 amino acids. The V end lost 0 bases, the J end lost 6 bases, and 9 bases lay between the germline ends. Germline CDR1 SQVTM, CDR2 ANQGSEA. The CDR3 protein is CSVEEQYGEQYF. The CDR3 nucleotides are TGCAGCGTTGAAGAACAATATGGCGAGCAGTACTTC.

The V call is TRBV12-3 or TRBV12-4, the J call TRBJ2-7, with 7 bases matching TRBD2. CDR3 length equals 14 residues. After removal of 8 bases from V and 2 bases from J, the junction contained 9 bases not matched to a gene. The CDR3 nucleotides are TGTGCCAGCCGACGCGGCAGCGGGGCCTACGAGCAGTACTTC. Amino acid sequence: CASRRGSGAYEQYF.

The table lists this clonotype with a few counts. The rearrangement joins TRBV5-1 to TRBJ2-1; 10 positions match TRBD2. Losses at the gene ends were 4 bases for V and 7 bases for J; bases not matched to a gene: 5. The length of the CDR3 is 14 residues. Germline V lookup: CDR1 SGHRS, CDR2 YFSETQ. CDR3 sequence: CASSQPTSGNEQFF. CDR3 DNA sequence: TGCGCCAGCAGCCAGCCGACTAGCGGGAATGAGCAGTTCTTC.

This chain uses TRBV12-3 or TRBV12-4 with TRBJ1-2, with 8 bases that match TRBD1. Trimming cost V 6 bases and J 4 bases; bases outside gene matches: 4. This CDR3 spans 13 amino acids. Here the CDR3 DNA reads TGTGCCAGCAGCAAGGACAGGGCCTATGGCTACACCTTC. Translating it yields CASSKDRAYGYTF.

The rearrangement links TRBV7-6 to TRBJ2-7; TRBD2 is a possible D gene (6 bases). Germline V lookup: CDR1 SGHVS, CDR2 FNYEAQ. This CDR3 is 15 amino acids long. With 7 bases removed from V and 4 bases from J, the gap between germline ends came to 20 bases. The CDR3 nucleotides read TGTGCCAGCACTACGGGACTCGGTGCATATTACGAGCAGTACTTC. It encodes CASTTGLGAYYEQYF.

This clonotype was observed a handful of times. The rearrangement joins TRBV15 to TRBJ2-7, with D possibly matching TRBD2 (6 bases). The germline V and J ends were trimmed by 3 bases and 4 bases, with 13 bases remaining between them. Per the germline V gene, CDR1 is LNHNV and CDR2 is YYDKDF (reference sequence). The CDR3 totals 14 residues. CDR3 DNA sequence: TGTGCCACCAGCAGCCTGGAGGGTGGTTACGAGCAGTACTTC. It encodes CATSSLEGGYEQYF. Together with reference TRBV15 and TRBJ2-7, the CDR3 gives the full variable domain: DAMVIQNPRYQVTQFGKPVTLSCSQTLNHNVMYWYQQKSSQAPKLLFHYYDKDFNNEADTPDNFQSRRPNTSFCFLDIRSPGLGDTAMYLCATSSLEGGYEQYFGPGTRLTVT.

The V gene is TRBV2, the J gene TRBJ2-1; TRBD2 agrees at 8 bases. Per germline, CDR1 SNHLY and CDR2 FYNNEI. CDR3 length: 15 amino acids. After removal of 4 bases from V and 6 bases from J, the junction contained 8 bases not matched to a gene. The CDR3 here is CASSVRSGGLNEQFF. The CDR3 nucleotides read TGTGCCAGCAGTGTCCGGTCGGGGGGGCTCAATGAGCAGTTCTTC.

This clonotype was detected a few times. V usage is TRBV5-5 and J usage is TRBJ2-7; maybe TRBD2 (5 bases). The CDR3 has 14 residues. CDR1 SGHKS and CDR2 YYEKEE come from the germline V gene (reference sequence). Trimming shortened V by 1 base and J by 3 bases, and 11 bases separated the two germline ends. CDR3 sequence: CASSLPLADYEQYF. The CDR3 DNA sequence: TGTGCCAGCAGCTTGCCGCTAGCTGACTACGAGCAGTACTTC.

This clonotype was detected a few times. Here the CDR3 reads CSASDLGTGDNTGELFF. DNA for the CDR3: TGCAGTGCTAGTGATCTTGGGACAGGGGATAACACCGGGGAGCTGTTTTTT. The chain carries TRBV20-1 and TRBJ2-2; 10 bases map to TRBD1. This CDR3 has 17 amino acids. V was pared by 3 bases and J by 2 bases, with 9 bases of the junction left unmatched. Germline CDR1 and CDR2: DFQATT and SNEGSKA (reference sequence).

V and J are TRBV7-8 and TRBJ2-1, with 9 nucleotides matching TRBD1. The germline CDR1 and CDR2 sequences are SGHVS and FQNEAQ. The trim removed 5 bases at V and 3 bases at J, leaving 5 bases unmatched. The CDR3 spans 15 residues. Here the CDR3 reads CASSIGTGNYNEQFF. In nucleotides, the CDR3 is TGTGCCAGCAGCATCGGGACAGGGAACTACAATGAGCAGTTCTTC.

This clonotype was picked up many times. The chain uses TRBV10-3 and TRBJ2-7, with TRBD2 matching over 7 bases. Germline CDR1 is ENHRY and CDR2 is SYGVKD. The CDR3 spans 14 residues. With 5 bases clipped from V and 0 bases from J, the junction kept 4 bases outside the gene matches. CDR3 DNA sequence: TGTGCCATCAGTTCTAGCGGCCCCTCCTACGAGCAGTACTTC. It encodes CAISSSGPSYEQYF.

Concerning this clonotype itself: A read error may be the cause here, since a much bigger clone is one base away. The chain couples TRBV20-1 to TRBJ2-1; D remains unclear. This CDR3 region has 14 residues. Germline V gene data show CDR1 as DFQATT and CDR2 as SNEGSKA (reference sequence). Trimming left V 2 bases short and J 8 bases short, with 16 bases between. The CDR3, as DNA: TGCAGTGCTAGACCCCAGGACCAGTACGATGAGCAGTTCTTC. Its translation is CSARPQDQYDEQFF.

The V and J genes are TRBV20-1 and TRBJ2-7; a possible D gene is TRBD1 (6 bases). V was trimmed by 3 bases and J by 3 bases, leaving 15 bases between them. The germline V gene has CDR1 DFQATT and CDR2 SNEGSKA (reference sequence). This CDR3 spans 14 amino acids. The DNA for the CDR3 is TGCAGTGCTAGCCACAGGGCTGTAGGCTACGAGCAGTACTTC. It is translated as CSASHRAVGYEQYF.

This clonotype has at least ten counts. The rearrangement uses TRBV12-3 or TRBV12-4 and TRBJ1-1; D remains ambiguous. The CDR3 consists of 13 residues. Trimming shortened V by 6 bases and J by 0 bases, and 8 bases separated the two germline ends. This CDR3 reads CASRLSVNTEAFF. The CDR3 coding sequence is TGTGCCAGCAGACTTTCGGTGAACACTGAAGCTTTCTTT.

This clonotype was recorded many times. The chain couples TRBV3-1 to TRBJ1-1; 10 nucleotides agree with TRBD1. The CDR3 totals 14 residues. The germline CDR1 and CDR2 sequences are LGHDT and YNNKEL (reference sequence). The ends lost 3 bases at V and 4 bases at J; junction bases unmatched: 2. The CDR3 DNA is TGTGCCAGCAGCCATTGGACAGGGGGCACTGAAGCTTTCTTT. It specifies CASSHWTGGTEAFF.

This clonotype was observed a handful of times. The genes are TRBV12-3 or TRBV12-4 and TRBJ2-1; D is ambiguous. Trimming took off 3 bases at V and 0 bases at J, with 15 bases between the two ends. This CDR3 spans 17 amino acids. The CDR3 region has the DNA TGTGCCAGCAGTTTTACTATGTTAGGAGTCTCCTACAATGAGCAGTTCTTC. It encodes CASSFTMLGVSYNEQFF.

In its sample, this clonotype was seen many times. The V call is TRBV20-1, the J call TRBJ2-7, with 7 bases matching TRBD2. Germline lookup yields CDR1 DFQATT and CDR2 SNEGSKA (reference sequence). The junction had 10 bases not matched to a gene; V was cut back by 6 bases and J by 5 bases. CDR3 size: 13 residues. CDR3 sequence reads: CSASPAGVNEQYF. The CDR3 DNA sequence: TGCAGTGCCTCCCCCGCGGGAGTCAACGAGCAGTACTTC.

V usage is TRBV29-1 and J usage is TRBJ2-5, with D possibly TRBD1 on 6 matching bases. Trimming left V 0 bases short and J 2 bases short, with 16 bases between. CDR3 length: 16 residues. Germline loops: CDR1 SQVTM, CDR2 ANQGSEA. Here the CDR3 reads CSVEDWSATGQETQYF. The CDR3, as DNA: TGCAGCGTTGAAGATTGGTCCGCGACAGGACAAGAGACCCAGTACTTC.

The V and J genes are TRBV9 and TRBJ2-1; D unclear. The CDR3 covers 14 residues. Trimming removed 0 bases from V and 5 bases from J, with 9 bases in between. Germline loops: CDR1 SGDLS, CDR2 YYNGEE. The CDR3 DNA sequence: TGTGCCAGCAGCGTAGCTCTGGTGGACAATGAGCAGTTCTTC. It specifies CASSVALVDNEQFF.

V gene TRBV20-1 combines with J gene TRBJ2-1; D tentatively reads TRBD1 or TRBD2 (5 bases each). This CDR3 spans 15 amino acids. Trimming shortened V by 6 bases and J by 1 base, and 16 bases separated the two germline ends. From germline, CDR1 is DFQATT and CDR2 SNEGSKA (reference sequence). The CDR3 sequence is CSAQRWGISYNEQFF. The DNA for the CDR3 is TGCAGTGCCCAAAGGTGGGGGATTTCCTACAATGAGCAGTTCTTC.